The rows below give T cell receptor beta chains drawn from one sample of a study of T cells in Graves' hyperthyroidism and ophthalmopathy. TCRdb re-called the multiplex PCR reads through MiXCR, storing one row per CDR3 protein. The sample lists about 540,000 distinct CDR3 sequences; 46% were seen once. The sequenced sample consisted of peripheral blood or thyroid tissue (not recorded which). These receptors came from a woman younger than 35 with Graves' hyperthyroidism. The CDR3 runs from the conserved cysteine through the conserved F or W. The order of the fields is D gene, V gene, clone size, J gene, CDR3 protein, CDR3 DNA. The D gene is left open where the match is weak. The size of a clone is reported for some rows only, either as once, few or many, or as a class for expanded clones.

d_gene: -
v_gene: TRBV2
abundance: few
j_gene: TRBJ1-4
CDR3aa: CASRSDDSANEKLFF
CDR3nt: TGTGCCAGCAGATCGGACGATTCGGCTAATGAAAAACTGTTTTTT

d_gene: TRBD1
v_gene: TRBV24-1
abundance: many
j_gene: TRBJ1-2
CDR3aa: CATSEPGQAYGYTF
CDR3nt: TGTGCCACCAGTGAACCGGGACAGGCCTATGGCTACACCTTC

d_gene: TRBD1
v_gene: TRBV19
abundance: -
j_gene: TRBJ1-5
CDR3aa: CASVGTGPSNQPQHF
CDR3nt: TGTGCCAGTGTTGGGACAGGGCCGAGCAATCAGCCCCAGCATTTT

d_gene: -
v_gene: TRBV7-9
abundance: -
j_gene: TRBJ2-7
CDR3aa: CASSLALEIYEQYF
CDR3nt: TGTGCCAGCAGCTTGGCATTGGAGATCTACGAGCAGTACTTC

d_gene: TRBD1
v_gene: TRBV7-2
abundance: -
j_gene: TRBJ1-1
CDR3aa: CASSPGTGAPEAFF
CDR3nt: TGTGCCAGCAGTCCAGGGACAGGGGCGCCTGAAGCTTTCTTT

d_gene: -
v_gene: TRBV19
abundance: -
j_gene: TRBJ1-1
CDR3aa: CASSKGGVQMNTEAFF
CDR3nt: TGTGCCAGTAGTAAGGGAGGAGTACAGATGAACACTGAAGCTTTCTTT

d_gene: TRBD1
v_gene: TRBV24-1
abundance: -
j_gene: TRBJ2-5
CDR3aa: CATSDPGQDRQETQYF
CDR3nt: TGTGCCACCAGTGACCCGGGACAGGACCGCCAAGAGACCCAGTACTTC

d_gene: TRBD2
v_gene: TRBV5-4
abundance: -
j_gene: TRBJ2-7
CDR3aa: CASSQRRTGTSGSYEQYF
CDR3nt: TGCGCCAGCAGCCAACGCCGAACCGGGACTAGCGGGAGTTACGAGCAGTACTTC

d_gene: TRBD2
v_gene: TRBV20-1
abundance: few
j_gene: TRBJ2-7
CDR3aa: CSASGLAENYYEQYF
CDR3nt: TGCAGTGCTAGTGGTCTAGCGGAGAACTACTACGAGCAGTACTTC

d_gene: -
v_gene: TRBV24-1
abundance: -
j_gene: TRBJ1-2
CDR3aa: CATQGTYGYTF
CDR3nt: TGTGCCACCCAGGGGACATATGGCTACACCTTC

d_gene: TRBD1
v_gene: TRBV24-1
abundance: many
j_gene: TRBJ2-7
CDR3aa: CATSGNKTGSEQYF
CDR3nt: TGTGCCACCAGTGGTAACAAGACAGGGAGCGAGCAGTACTTC

d_gene: TRBD2
v_gene: TRBV19
abundance: -
j_gene: TRBJ2-2
CDR3aa: CASIPTGTSGRAGELFF
CDR3nt: TGTGCCAGTATCCCGACGGGGACTAGCGGTAGGGCCGGGGAGCTGTTTTTT

d_gene: TRBD2
v_gene: TRBV19
abundance: -
j_gene: TRBJ2-7
CDR3aa: CASSSGTSEQYF
CDR3nt: TGTGCCAGTAGTTCCGGGACTAGCGAGCAGTACTTC

d_gene: TRBD1
v_gene: TRBV25-1
abundance: -
j_gene: TRBJ1-5
CDR3aa: CASSYLKGQGLNQPQHF
CDR3nt: TGTGCCAGCAGTTACCTCAAGGGACAGGGGTTGAATCAGCCCCAGCATTTT

d_gene: -
v_gene: TRBV24-1
abundance: -
j_gene: TRBJ2-3
CDR3aa: CATSGNPTDTQYF
CDR3nt: TGTGCCACCAGCGGAAACCCCACAGATACGCAGTATTTT

d_gene: -
v_gene: TRBV10-3
abundance: few
j_gene: TRBJ2-7
CDR3aa: CAITPADGEQYF
CDR3nt: TGTGCCATCACCCCCGCGGACGGCGAGCAGTACTTC

d_gene: -
v_gene: TRBV11-2
abundance: few
j_gene: TRBJ2-2
CDR3aa: CASSQGSNTGELFF
CDR3nt: TGTGCCAGCAGCCAGGGGTCGAACACCGGGGAGCTGTTTTTT

d_gene: -
v_gene: TRBV7-2
abundance: many
j_gene: TRBJ1-2
CDR3aa: CASGWGGRQNYGYTF
CDR3nt: TGTGCCAGCGGGTGGGGCGGAAGGCAAAACTATGGCTACACCTTC

d_gene: -
v_gene: TRBV15
abundance: -
j_gene: TRBJ2-7
CDR3aa: CATSSSTRGSEQYF
CDR3nt: TGTGCCACCAGCAGTTCGACCAGGGGTAGCGAGCAGTACTTC

d_gene: -
v_gene: TRBV15
abundance: many
j_gene: TRBJ2-7
CDR3aa: CATSYLGTWYF
CDR3nt: TGTGCCACCAGCTATCTCGGTACTTGGTACTTC

d_gene: -
v_gene: TRBV19
abundance: once
j_gene: TRBJ1-4
CDR3aa: CANSLASEKLFF
CDR3nt: TGTGCCAACAGCTTAGCGTCTGAAAAACTGTTTTTT